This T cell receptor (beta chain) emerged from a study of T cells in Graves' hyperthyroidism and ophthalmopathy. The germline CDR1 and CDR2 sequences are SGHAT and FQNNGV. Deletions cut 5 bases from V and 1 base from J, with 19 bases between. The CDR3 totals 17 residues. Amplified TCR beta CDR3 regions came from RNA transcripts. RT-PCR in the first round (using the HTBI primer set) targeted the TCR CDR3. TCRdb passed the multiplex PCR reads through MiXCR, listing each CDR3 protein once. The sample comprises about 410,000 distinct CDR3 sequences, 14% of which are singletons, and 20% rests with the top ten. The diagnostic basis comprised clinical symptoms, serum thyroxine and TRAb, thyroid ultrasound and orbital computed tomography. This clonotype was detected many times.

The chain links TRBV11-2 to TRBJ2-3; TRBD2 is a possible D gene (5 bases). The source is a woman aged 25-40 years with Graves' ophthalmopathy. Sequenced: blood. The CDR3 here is CASSPAGYLGGTDTQYF. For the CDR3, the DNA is TGTGCCAGCAGCCCTGCCGGTTATCTCGGGGGCACAGATACGCAGTATTTT.